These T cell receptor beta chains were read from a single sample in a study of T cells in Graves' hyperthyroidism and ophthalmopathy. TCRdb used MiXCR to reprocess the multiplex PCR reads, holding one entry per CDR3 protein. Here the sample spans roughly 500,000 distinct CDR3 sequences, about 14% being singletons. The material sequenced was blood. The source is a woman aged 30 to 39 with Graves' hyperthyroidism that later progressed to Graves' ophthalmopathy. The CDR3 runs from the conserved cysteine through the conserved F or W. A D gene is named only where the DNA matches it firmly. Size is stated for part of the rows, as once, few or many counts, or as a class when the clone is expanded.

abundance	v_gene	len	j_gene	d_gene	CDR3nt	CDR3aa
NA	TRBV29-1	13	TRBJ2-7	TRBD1	TGCAGCGTTAATACCGGGACAGCCTACGAGCAGTACTTC	CSVNTGTAYEQYF
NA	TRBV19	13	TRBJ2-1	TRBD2	TGTGTCAGTAGGGCGGGAGGATACAATGAGCAGTTCTTC	CVSRAGGYNEQFF
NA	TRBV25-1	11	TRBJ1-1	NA	TGTGCCAGCACTTACGGACAAGGGGCTTTCTTT	CASTYGQGAFF
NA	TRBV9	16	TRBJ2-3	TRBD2	TGTGCCAGCAGCCTTCGGACTAGCGGGACATCAGATACGCAGTATTTT	CASSLRTSGTSDTQYF
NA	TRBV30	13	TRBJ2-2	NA	TGTGCCTGGAGTGTAATCGGCACCGGGGAGCTGTTTTTT	CAWSVIGTGELFF
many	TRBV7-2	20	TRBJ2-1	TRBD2	TGTGCCAGCAGCTATCGGGGGACTAGCGGGAAAAAGAGCTCCTACAATGAGCAGTTCTTC	CASSYRGTSGKKSSYNEQFF
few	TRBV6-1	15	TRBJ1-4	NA	TGTGCCAGCAGTGCGGACGGCTTAACTAATGAAAAACTGTTTTTT	CASSADGLTNEKLFF
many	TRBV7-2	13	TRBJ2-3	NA	TGTGCCAGCAGCTTAACCAGAGGTGATACGCAGTATTTT	CASSLTRGDTQYF
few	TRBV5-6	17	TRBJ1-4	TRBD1	TGTGCCAGCAGCTCCACCGAACAGGGGCCTCTGGGTGAAAAACTGTTTTTT	CASSSTEQGPLGEKLFF
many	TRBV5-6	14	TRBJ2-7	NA	TGTGCCAGCAGCTTGCGCCTTACCCACTACGAGCAGTACTTC	CASSLRLTHYEQYF
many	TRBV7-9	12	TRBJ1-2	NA	TGTGCCAGCAGCTTGACGGAATATGGCTACACCTTC	CASSLTEYGYTF
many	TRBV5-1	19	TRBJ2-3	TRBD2	TGCGCCAGCAGCTTGGCCCCGCGGGGCGGGAGGAGGGACGTGGATACGCAGTATTTT	CASSLAPRGGRRDVDTQYF
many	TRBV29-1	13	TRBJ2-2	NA	TGCAGCGTTTCTGGACTTAACACCGGGGAGCTGTTTTTT	CSVSGLNTGELFF
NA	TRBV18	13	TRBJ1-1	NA	TGTGCCAGCTCACCACTCCCTAACACTGAAGCTTTCTTT	CASSPLPNTEAFF
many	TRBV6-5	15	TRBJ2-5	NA	TGTGCCAGCAGTTACTCGAGAGACAGAGGGGAGACCCAGTACTTC	CASSYSRDRGETQYF
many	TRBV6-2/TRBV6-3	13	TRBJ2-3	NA	TGTGCCAGCAGTTTGCAAGTTGAGGATACGCAGTATTTT	CASSLQVEDTQYF
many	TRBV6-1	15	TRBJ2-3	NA	TGTGCCAGCAGTAAGCGAATCCCTAGCACAGATACGCAGTATTTT	CASSKRIPSTDTQYF
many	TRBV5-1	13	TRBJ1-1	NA	TGCGCCAGCAGCTTGTTAGCCACTACTGAAGCTTTCTTT	CASSLLATTEAFF
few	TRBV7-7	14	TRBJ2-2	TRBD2	TGTGCAAAGCGGGAACTAGGGAACACCGGGGAGCTGTTTTTT	CAKRELGNTGELFF
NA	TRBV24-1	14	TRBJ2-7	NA	TGTGCCACCAGTGGGGGCTACACAGGGAACGAGCAGTACTTC	CATSGGYTGNEQYF
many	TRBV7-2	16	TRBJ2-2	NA	TGTGCCAGCAGCTTCATGTGGACAGCGAACACCGGGGAGCTGTTTTTT	CASSFMWTANTGELFF
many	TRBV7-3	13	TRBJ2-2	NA	TGTGCCAGCAGCTTGGGGGAGGCCGGGGAGCTGTTTTTT	CASSLGEAGELFF
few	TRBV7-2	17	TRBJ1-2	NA	TGTGCCAGCAGCTTAGTCTTCTCAGGTACCCCTAACTATGGCTACACCTTC	CASSLVFSGTPNYGYTF
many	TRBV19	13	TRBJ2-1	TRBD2	TGTGCCAGTGGGACTAGCGGGGACAATGAGCAGTTCTTC	CASGTSGDNEQFF
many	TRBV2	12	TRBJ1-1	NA	TGTGCCAGCACTAAGGGGGACACTGAAGCTTTCTTT	CASTKGDTEAFF
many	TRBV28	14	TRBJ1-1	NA	TGTGCCAGCAGTCCCTCCGGGTTGTACACTGAAGCTTTCTTT	CASSPSGLYTEAFF
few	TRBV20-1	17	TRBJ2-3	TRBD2	TGCAGTGCTAGACTAGCGGGAGGGCTTTGGAGCACAGATACGCAGTATTTT	CSARLAGGLWSTDTQYF
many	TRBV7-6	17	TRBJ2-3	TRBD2	TGTGCCAGCAGCTGGACTAGCGGGAGGTCTAGCACAGATACGCAGTATTTT	CASSWTSGRSSTDTQYF
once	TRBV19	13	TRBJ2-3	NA	TGTGCCAGTAGTATTCAAGAAACAGATACGCAGTATTTT	CASSIQETDTQYF
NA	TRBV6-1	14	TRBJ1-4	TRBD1	TGTGCCAGCAGACCCGGACAGGGGAGTGAAAAACTGTTTTTT	CASRPGQGSEKLFF
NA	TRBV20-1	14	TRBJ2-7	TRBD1	TGCAGTGCTCAAGCGGGGACAGGGGGCTACGAGCAGTACTTC	CSAQAGTGGYEQYF
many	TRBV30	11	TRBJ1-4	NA	TGTGCCCTTGGAGAAAAGGAAAAACTGTTTTTT	CALGEKEKLFF
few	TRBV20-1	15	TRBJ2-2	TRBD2	TGCAGTGCTAGAGATGGGCCGGGGGGCACCGGGGAGCTGTTTTTT	CSARDGPGGTGELFF
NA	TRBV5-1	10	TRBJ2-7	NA	TGCGCCAGGCTGGGGGACGAGCAGTACTTC	CARLGDEQYF
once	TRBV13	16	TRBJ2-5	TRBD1	TGTGCCAGCAGCTTAGGCAGGACAGGTGGGGAAGAGACCCAGTACTTC	CASSLGRTGGEETQYF
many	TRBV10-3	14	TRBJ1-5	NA	TGTGCCATCGGCCGGGAGAATAGCAATCAGCCCCAGCATTTT	CAIGRENSNQPQHF
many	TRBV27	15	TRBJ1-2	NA	TGTGCCAGCAGTTTATCAGGGAATCCAAACTATGGCTACACCTTC	CASSLSGNPNYGYTF
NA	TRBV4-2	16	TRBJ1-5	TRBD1	TGTGCCAGCAGCCAAGGACAGGGGGCGAGCAATCAGCCCCAGCATTTT	CASSQGQGASNQPQHF
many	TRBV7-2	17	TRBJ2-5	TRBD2	TGTGCCAGCAGCTTAGAGGGGAGGGGAGGGCCATGGGAGACCCAGTACTTC	CASSLEGRGGPWETQYF
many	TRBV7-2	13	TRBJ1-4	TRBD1	TGTGCCAGCAGCGGGCAGGGGGGTGAAAAACTGTTTTTT	CASSGQGGEKLFF